These 30 T cell receptor beta chains were sequenced from one sample in a study of tumor-infiltrating lymphocytes in primary liver carcinoma listed by TCRdb under 2017. Total RNA and DNA were co-extracted without cell sorting from about 19-30 mg of bulk tissue using the AllPrep DNA/RNA mini kit. Sequenced on an Illumina HiSeq 2500. Starting from approximately 500 ng total RNA, TCRbeta-specific cDNA was produced by reverse transcription with a constant-region primer and ProtoScript II reverse transcriptase. Three nested multiplex PCR rounds, following a slightly modified ARM-PCR procedure, were used to build the TCRbeta libraries. The first two PCR rounds used multiplex TRBV1-TRBV30 forward primers with a Cbeta reverse primer, each for 10 cycles. Starting from the raw public reads, TCRdb applied fastp trimming at Q25, assembled clones with MiXCR and retained in-frame beta chains. Each CDR3 protein gets just one entry, which takes the most common genes and DNA from the rows behind it. For this sample there are about 120,000 distinct CDR3 sequences; about 68% appear just once. The top ten hold roughly 8.8% of the sample.

The sample consisted of liver tumor tissue from sampling region 1. The label giving this sample's cell subset or site can be read as: tumor region T1, superior pole. These receptors all come from a woman aged 60-70 years with primary liver carcinoma and hepatitis B virus infection.

Remarks on this clonotype: One end of the junction fails to match germline, which may point to a read error. The DNA for the CDR3 is TGTGCCAGTAGCTGGGCTAGCGGGTTTAACAGTGAGCAATTCTTC. Translating gives CASSWASGFNSEQFF. V is TRBV11-2 and J is TRBJ2-1, with TRBD2 matching 8 bases. CDR1 and CDR2 (germline): SGHAT, FQNNGV. The CDR3 covers 15 residues.

This clonotype was observed a few times. V is TRBV12-3 or TRBV12-4 and J is TRBJ1-5; 8 bases are shared with TRBD1. V trimming: 4 bases; J trimming: 2 bases; junction bases outside the gene matches: 4. The CDR3 extends over 15 amino acids. CDR3 loop: CASSSDRAGNQPQHF. DNA of the CDR3: TGTGCCAGCAGTTCGGACAGGGCGGGCAATCAGCCCCAGCATTTT.

Points on this clonotype: It may be a read error: a sequence one base away is much more abundant. The chain employs TRBV6-2 or TRBV6-3 and TRBJ1-1; 8 bases agree with TRBD1. The CDR3 totals 13 residues. The V gene end was trimmed by 6 bases and the J gene end by 3 bases; junction bases not matched to a gene: 3. Germline V gene data show CDR1 as MNHEY and CDR2 as SVGEGT. CDR3 sequence (DNA): TGTGCCAGCAGACCACAGGGGGACACTGAAGCTTTCTTT. It translates to CASRPQGDTEAFF.

The gene calls are TRBV12-3 or TRBV12-4 and TRBJ2-3; D might be TRBD2 (5 bases). The CDR3 has 12 residues. Between the trimmed V and J ends, which lost 9 bases and 14 bases, there was a span of 21 bases. The CDR3 DNA reads as TGTGCCAGTTTATCGTCCGGACTCACCCCGTATTTT. As protein: CASLSSGLTPYF.

On this clonotype itself: A much more abundant neighbour one base away suggests this may be a read error. Because it lacks the conserved phenylalanine or tryptophan at the end, this CDR3 is likely a read error. This chain connects TRBV29-1 to TRBJ2-7; 13 bases agree with TRBD2. Looked up from germline, CDR1 is SQVTM and CDR2 is ANQGSEA. Unmatched junction bases numbered 3, after V lost 3 bases and J lost 7 bases. The CDR3 is 13 residues long. CDR3 coding DNA: TGCAGCGTTGAGGGACTAGCGGGAAGGGAGCAGTACCTC. The encoded protein is CSVEGLAGREQYL.

The rearrangement joins TRBV11-2 to TRBJ2-5; D is possibly TRBD2 (6 bases). The CDR3 runs 13 residues. CDR1 and CDR2 from the germline V gene are SGHAT and FQNNGV. The CDR3 is CESSFTGGETQYF. The CDR3 DNA sequence: TGTGAAAGCAGCTTTACCGGGGGTGAGACCCAGTACTTC. The entire variable domain, with the rest obtained from reference TRBV11-2 and TRBJ2-5, is as follows: EAGVAQSPRYKIIEKRQSVAFWCNPISGHATLYWYQQILGQGPKLLIQFQNNGVVDDSQLPKDRFSAERLKGVDSTLKIQPAKLEDSAVYLCESSFTGGETQYFGPGTRLLVL.

V usage is TRBV5-1 and J usage is TRBJ1-5; maybe TRBD1 (6 bases). The germline V and J ends were trimmed by 6 bases and 9 bases, with 19 bases remaining between them. The CDR3 runs to 14 residues. Germline loops: CDR1 SGHRS, CDR2 YFSETQ. The CDR3 spells CASIYEGEERPQHF. In DNA form, the CDR3 reads TGCGCCAGCATCTATGAGGGGGAGGAGAGGCCCCAGCATTTT.

Of note for this clonotype: The junction does not match germline at one end; this may be a read error. V usage is TRBV5-4 and J usage is TRBJ2-2; D may correspond to TRBD1 or TRBD2 (5 bases each). There are 15 residues in the CDR3. CDR1 is SGHNT and CDR2 is YYREEE in the germline V gene (reference sequence). This chain's CDR3 is CTSSSGAGTAGELFF. DNA of the CDR3: TGTACCAGCAGCTCAGGTGCTGGGACCGCCGGGGAGCTGTTTTTT. Looking up the rest from reference TRBV5-4 and TRBJ2-2 gives the full variable domain: ETGVTQSPTHLIKTRGQQVTLRCSSQSGHNTVSWYQQALGQGPQFIFQYYREEENGRGNFPPRFSGLQFPNYSSELNVNALELDDSALYLCTSSSGAGTAGELFFGEGSRLTVL.

Concerning this clonotype: One junction end disagrees with the germline gene, perhaps due to a read error. V gene TRBV6-2 or TRBV6-3 combines with J gene TRBJ2-6; no clear D. This CDR3 has 15 residues. The germline V gene encodes CDR1 MNHEY and CDR2 SVGEGT. The DNA for the CDR3 is TGTGCCAGCGGTCCTCTCGGTTCTGGGACCAACGTCCTGACTTTC. Translating it yields CASGPLGSGTNVLTF.

V and J are TRBV5-1 and TRBJ2-2, with 10 bases that match TRBD2. The CDR3 is 17 amino acids. Per germline, CDR1 SGHRS and CDR2 YFSETQ. Trimming took 1 base from V and 6 from J; bases not matched to a gene: 9. CDR3 protein: CASSLSLAGTMSGELFF. For the CDR3, the DNA is TGCGCCAGCAGCTTGTCACTAGCGGGAACCATGTCCGGGGAGCTGTTTTTT.

A word on this clonotype: No conserved phenylalanine or tryptophan ends this CDR3, so it is likely a read error. The DNA is omitted, as the CDR3 cannot be located on it reliably, and the CDR3 follows TCRdb's listing. The V and J genes are TRBV11-2 and TRBJ2-1; the table gives TRBD2 as D, unverified against the DNA. Termini included, the CDR3 measures 16 amino acids. The germline V gene encodes CDR1 SGHAT and CDR2 FQNNGV. CDR3 residues: CASSLDLTGGDDEQLS.

The CDR3 DNA reads as TGCGCCAGTACCCCCAGTGGGAGCACTGAAGCTTTCTTT. Its translation is CASTPSGSTEAFF. The chain links TRBV10-2 to TRBJ1-1; D is undetermined. The CDR3 spans 13 residues. The germline V gene has CDR1 WSHSY and CDR2 SAAADI. The V gene lost 9 bases and the J gene lost 4 bases, with 15 bases spanning the gap.

Regarding this clonotype: Germline is not matched at one junction end, which may reflect a read error. The chain couples TRBV11-1 to TRBJ1-2, with D unclear. CDR3 length: 14 residues. The germline V gene encodes CDR1 SGHAT and CDR2 FQDESV (reference sequence). The CDR3 region has the DNA TGTGTCAGCAGCCTTATGGGCAGCATCTATGGCTACACCTTC. It is translated as CVSSLMGSIYGYTF.

The gene calls are TRBV6-5 and TRBJ2-3, with 14 bases matching TRBD2. CDR3 length equals 18 residues. The germline V gene has CDR1 MNHEY and CDR2 SVGAGI. V lost 6 bases to trimming and J lost 2 bases; unmatched junction nucleotides: 10. The DNA for the CDR3 is TGTGCCAGCAGCCGACCGCCGACTAGCGGGAGGGTCACAGATACGCAGTATTTT. Translated, it gives CASSRPPTSGRVTDTQYF.

With respect to this clonotype: This could be a read error, since a much larger clone is one nucleotide away. The J gene is TRBJ2-1, the V gene TRBV6-2 or TRBV6-3; 14 positions match TRBD2. The CDR3 consists of 15 residues. J lost 9 bases, V lost 7 bases, and 8 bases had no gene match. The germline gives CDR1 MNHEY, CDR2 SVGEGT. The CDR3 nucleotides read TGTGCCAGCAAGACTAGCGGGGGGGCTTTTGGTGAGCAGTTCTTC. It translates to CASKTSGGAFGEQFF.

For this clonotype: The junction and the germline gene differ at one end; a read error may be behind it. V and J are TRBV11-3 and TRBJ2-3; the D is unclear. The CDR3 is 14 amino acids. CDR1 and CDR2 (germline): SGHNT, YENEEA. CDR3 region: CANSLRTSTDTQYF. As DNA, the CDR3 is TGTGCCAACAGCCTTCGCACCTCTACAGATACGCAGTATTTT.

This clonotype is termed medium-sized (0.01 to 0.1%). This rearrangement joins TRBV11-2 to TRBJ2-1; D assignment may be TRBD1 or TRBD2 (6 bases each). Germline V gene data show CDR1 as SGHAT and CDR2 as FQNNGV. The CDR3 runs to 14 residues. Trimming pared 2 bases from V and 10 bases from J, leaving 15 bases between. The chain's CDR3 is CASSLLGGQGEQFF. CDR3 DNA: TGTGCCAGCAGCTTACTGGGGGGACAAGGGGAGCAGTTCTTC.

Turning to this clonotype: Given a much more abundant clone one base away, this may be a read error. The DNA of the CDR3 is TGCGTCAGCAAGGGGGATACAGATACGCAGTATTTT. It translates to CVSKGDTDTQYF. The chain has TRBV10-2 and TRBJ2-3; perhaps TRBD1 as D (6 bases). This CDR3 has 12 residues. Germline assignment: CDR1 WSHSY and CDR2 SAAADI.

In this sample, this clonotype turned up many times. V and J are TRBV6-6 and TRBJ2-1, with 12 bases lining up with TRBD2. The V and J ends lost 4 bases and 3 bases, in that order; junction bases with no gene match: 4. CDR1 and CDR2 (germline): MNHNY, SVGAGI (reference sequence). The CDR3 is 16 amino acids. CDR3 region: CASSSTSGRFYNEQFF. The DNA for the CDR3 is TGTGCCAGCAGTTCCACTAGCGGGAGGTTCTACAATGAGCAGTTCTTC.

With respect to this clonotype: At one end the junction does not follow the germline gene, possibly because of a read error. The chain recombines TRBV11-2 with TRBJ2-3; D is unresolved. Germline V gene lookup returns CDR1 SGHAT and CDR2 FQNNGV. There are 16 residues in the CDR3. The CDR3 region has the DNA TGTGACAGCAACTTAGCCGGACGGGCGATCACAGATACGCAGTATTTT. Protein: CDSNLAGRAITDTQYF. Using reference TRBV11-2 and TRBJ2-3 for the parts outside the CDR3, the full variable domain is EAGVAQSPRYKIIEKRQSVAFWCNPISGHATLYWYQQILGQGPKLLIQFQNNGVVDDSQLPKDRFSAERLKGVDSTLKIQPAKLEDSAVYLCDSNLAGRAITDTQYFGPGTRLTVL.

This clonotype was counted a few times. A clone one base away is much larger, so this may be a read error. This rearrangement joins TRBV6-5 to TRBJ2-3, with 8 bases aligning to TRBD2. This CDR3 is 14 amino acids long. The germline V gene has CDR1 MNHEY and CDR2 SVGAGI. The CDR3 protein is CAGSPGLGGNTQYF. The DNA of the CDR3 is TGTGCCGGCAGCCCGGGACTAGGGGGTAATACGCAGTATTTT.

This chain links TRBV27 with TRBJ2-7; TRBD2 matches 10 bases. V was pared by 6 bases and J by 4 bases, with 6 bases of the junction left unmatched. The germline gives CDR1 MNHEY, CDR2 SMNVEV (reference sequence). CDR3 length: 14 residues. The CDR3 DNA sequence: TGTGCCAGCAGCTTTAGGACTAGCGGTTACGAGCAGTACTTC. It specifies CASSFRTSGYEQYF.

The genes are TRBV7-9 and TRBJ2-3, with a tentative D call TRBD1 (5 bases). This CDR3 is built from 15 residues. V was pared by 1 base and J by 2 bases, with 10 bases between. Germline loops: CDR1 SEHNR, CDR2 FQNEAQ (reference sequence). Here the CDR3 DNA reads TGTGCCAGCAGCTTAGGCCAGGGCCCCACAGATACGCAGTATTTT. It encodes CASSLGQGPTDTQYF.

The rearrangement uses TRBV19 and TRBJ2-2; TRBD1 might be the D (5 bases). The CDR3 is 14 amino acids. V lost 3 bases, J lost 3 bases, and 8 bases lay in between. The V gene's germline CDR1 is LNHDA and CDR2 SQIVND (reference sequence). This CDR3 is CASSIGRDTGELFF. In DNA, the CDR3 is TGTGCCAGTAGTATTGGCAGGGACACCGGGGAGCTGTTTTTT.

At least ten counts were recorded for this clonotype. The chain's CDR3 is CASSPLAGTTDTQYF. The CDR3 DNA sequence: TGCGCCAGCAGCCCGTTAGCGGGAACCACAGATACGCAGTATTTT. This chain uses TRBV4-1 with TRBJ2-3; 8 nucleotides line up with TRBD2. CDR3 length equals 15 residues. V dropped 4 bases and J dropped 2; count of bases not matched to a gene: 5. Germline-derived CDR1 and CDR2 are MGHRA and YSYEKL.

Note on this clonotype: Sequence at one end of the junction differs from germline and may be a read error. The rearrangement links TRBV28 to TRBJ2-5; 8 bases map to TRBD2. This CDR3 has 14 amino acids. The germline gives CDR1 MDHEN, CDR2 SYDVKM. CDR3 nucleotide sequence: TGCGCCACCTCCGGGGGGGCCAAGGGAGAGACCCAGTACTTC. Translating it yields CATSGGAKGETQYF.

A remark on this clonotype: The junction and the germline gene differ at one end; a read error may be behind it. V usage is TRBV12-3 or TRBV12-4 and J usage is TRBJ1-1, with D perhaps matching TRBD1 (5 bases). This CDR3 spans 15 amino acids. In DNA, the CDR3 is TGTGCCAGCAGCCCGGGAGGGGCCAGTAACACTGAAGTTTTCTTT. This codes for CASSPGGASNTEVFF.

The chain joins TRBV29-1 to TRBJ1-2; TRBD1 is a possible D gene (5 bases). The germline CDR1 and CDR2 sequences are SQVTM and ANQGSEA. This CDR3 has 11 residues. The CDR3 DNA follows: TGCATCGCTGAGGGGTGGGATGTCTACACCTTC. This codes for CIAEGWDVYTF.

In regard to this clonotype: A much larger clone differs by one base, so this may be a read error. This chain uses TRBV12-5 with TRBJ1-1; D is uncertain. CDR1 and CDR2 (germline): LGHNT, FRNRAP. There are 13 residues in the CDR3. As DNA, the CDR3 is TGTGCTATTGGTTCTCAGATGAACACTGAAGCTTTCTTT. Residues: CAIGSQMNTEAFF.

About this clonotype itself: An end of the junction does not agree with germline; a read error may underlie this. The CDR3 sequence is CASSLGGLANAGELFF. The DNA of the CDR3 is TGTGCCAGCAGCTTAGGGGGACTAGCGAACGCCGGGGAACTGTTTTTT. The rearrangement links TRBV13 to TRBJ2-2; 10 bases are shared with TRBD2. Germline loops: CDR1 PRHDT, CDR2 FYEKMQ (reference sequence). This CDR3 comprises 16 residues.